The rows below give T cell receptor beta chains drawn from one sample of a study of monozygotic twins with inflammatory bowel disease. No DNA is given; TCRdb re-called the 5' RACE reads and lists each CDR3 protein once. This sample's table has over 350,000 distinct CDR3 sequences. The sequenced sample was blood. These receptors came from a human donor with ulcerative colitis or Crohn's disease, or a healthy co-twin of an affected twin (not recorded which). The CDR3 runs from the conserved cysteine through the conserved F or W.

V gene	J gene	CDR3 protein
TRBV5-6	TRBJ2-3	CASSGDGRGTSTDTQYF
TRBV20-1	TRBJ2-3	CSARDRPGTDTQYF
TRBV10-3	TRBJ1-2	CAIREQGAYGYTF
TRBV20-1	TRBJ2-7	CSAGRTGYSYEQYF
TRBV6-5	TRBJ2-7	CASSYYDRSYEQYF
TRBV5-4	TRBJ1-1	CASSPKGMNTEAFF
TRBV7-8	TRBJ2-3	CASSLALLIYTDTQYF
TRBV7-2	TRBJ1-1	CASSLPNRGTEAFF
TRBV29-1	TRBJ2-1	CSVRDRQNSNNEQFF
TRBV7-2	TRBJ2-5	CASSLFWGQQETQYF
TRBV5-1	TRBJ2-5	CASSWTGETQYF
TRBV9	TRBJ2-2	CASSADRGAGELFF
TRBV18	TRBJ2-6	CASSPRQAQGFGGANVLTF
TRBV7-8	TRBJ1-2	CASSPGRGYGYTF
TRBV12-3/TRBV12-4	TRBJ2-7	CASSLRGGHLSYEQYF
TRBV28	TRBJ2-5	CASSFGGPGLAGGHQETQYF
TRBV20-1	TRBJ1-1	CSARPGQGMEAFF
TRBV5-1	TRBJ2-5	CASSTLQGSVGETQYF
TRBV5-1	TRBJ1-1	CASSVQGTEAFF
TRBV4-1	TRBJ2-1	CASSPPHSLGTNEQFF
TRBV15	TRBJ1-5	CATSRDGSDGAYQPQHF
TRBV5-4	TRBJ1-4	CASSSGQEEKLFF
TRBV7-3	TRBJ2-1	CASSLNGRDHEQFF
TRBV20-1	TRBJ1-4	CSASPGHFEANEKLFF
TRBV20-1	TRBJ2-3	CSAWISGQGDTQYF
TRBV20-1	TRBJ2-7	CSAVLAGGAYEQYF
TRBV29-1	TRBJ2-7	CSGLSPGQGFYEQYF
TRBV18	TRBJ2-6	CASSLRDILTQVGANVLTF
TRBV5-6	TRBJ2-7	CASSLTGALSSYEQYF
TRBV24-1	TRBJ2-6	CATSDLSTGSGANVLTF
TRBV7-3	TRBJ2-5	CASSFQGSQETQYF
TRBV11-2	TRBJ2-1	CASSSRLAGGHNEQFF
TRBV20-1	TRBJ2-3	CSASHTDTQYF
TRBV7-9	TRBJ2-7	CASSQGQGPIEQYF
TRBV5-1	TRBJ1-2	CASSLQKAGGSLYGYTF
TRBV20-1	TRBJ2-3	CSAREEAGGPTDTQYF
TRBV20-1	TRBJ1-1	CSARRNRGMNTEAFF
TRBV27	TRBJ2-5	CASSLIRGAWETQYF
TRBV3-1	TRBJ1-6	CASSRDNSPLHF
TRBV24-1	TRBJ2-7	CATSGTGPPYEQYF
TRBV7-2	TRBJ2-5	CASSFRLAGGLKTQYF
TRBV6-2/TRBV6-3	TRBJ1-5	CASCAVPYSNQPQHF
TRBV20-1	TRBJ1-2	CSASPPLEGHYGYTF
TRBV20-1	TRBJ2-1	CSAFRGGYNEQFF
TRBV7-9	TRBJ1-2	CASSFAGRTNYGYTF
TRBV2	TRBJ2-1	CASRKRVAGGFNEQFF
TRBV5-1	TRBJ2-7	CASSSLQGDYEQYF